This passage covers 13 T cell receptor beta chains from one sample sequenced in a study of prognosis after radiotherapy for stage I lung cancer (dated by TCRdb to about 2021). TCRdb lists the instrument as Illumina HiSeq 3000. Two rounds of multiplex PCR on genomic DNA were used to amplify the TCR beta CDR3 region. The first PCR round used primers specific to each TRBV and TRBJ gene, and the primer sequences were filed in Chinese patent CN105087789A. The public reads were reanalyzed by TCRdb: fastp trimming at Q25, MiXCR alignment, in-frame beta chains only. Rows with a matching CDR3 protein are joined into one entry that keeps the most common DNA and genes. This sample holds approximately 28,000 distinct CDR3 sequences; around 43% were observed only once. The ten top clones hold about 32% of the sample. Sequenced here: PBMCs, sampled before or after stereotactic body radiation therapy (not recorded which). The source of these receptors is a donor over 45 with non-small cell lung cancer.

Many counts were recorded for this clonotype. This chain uses TRBV24-1 with TRBJ2-5; 8 bases are a match to TRBD2. CDR1 KGHDR and CDR2 SFDVKD come from the germline V gene. With 2 bases clipped from V and 5 bases from J, the junction kept 9 bases outside the gene matches. The CDR3 has 16 amino acids. The CDR3 coding sequence is TGTGCCACCAGTGATTCTTCCGGGGGGGCCTCGGAGACCCAGTACTTC. It specifies CATSDSSGGASETQYF.

Ten or more counts support this clonotype. V is TRBV5-1 and J is TRBJ2-7, with 10 bases aligning to TRBD2. There are 15 residues in the CDR3. V gave up 0 bases and J gave up 2 bases; unmatched junction bases: 2. Germline V gene data show CDR1 as SGHRS and CDR2 as YFSETQ. CDR3 sequence reads: CASSLGLAGAYEQYF. CDR3 DNA sequence: TGCGCCAGCAGCTTGGGGCTAGCGGGAGCCTACGAGCAGTACTTC.

This clonotype was seen ten or more times. This chain joins TRBV6-2 or TRBV6-3 and TRBJ1-2; D not resolved. Germline CDR1 MNHEY, CDR2 SVGEGT. The CDR3 is 15 residues long. The V and J ends lost 2 bases and 7 bases respectively, with 17 bases between them. This chain's CDR3 is CASSYPLGPGGGYTF. The CDR3 coding sequence is TGTGCCAGCAGTTACCCGTTGGGCCCCGGTGGTGGCTACACCTTC.

This clonotype was detected ten times or more. This rearrangement joins TRBV3-1 to TRBJ2-7; no reliable D call. CDR3 length: 14 residues. Germline assignment: CDR1 LGHDT and CDR2 YNNKEL (reference sequence). Deletions cut 1 base from V and 2 bases from J, with 9 bases between. The CDR3 here is CASSQVTDAYEQYF. The CDR3 DNA follows: TGTGCCAGCAGCCAAGTTACTGACGCCTACGAGCAGTACTTC.

This clonotype was seen at least ten times. This chain uses TRBV9 with TRBJ2-3; 13 nucleotides align to TRBD2. Germline trimming cut 4 bases from V and 1 base from J; bases unmatched to any gene: 3. Germline V CDR1 and CDR2: SGDLS, YYNGEE. There are 16 residues in the CDR3. CDR3 sequence (DNA): TGTGCCAGCAGCCCAACTAGCGGGGGGGGCACAGATACGCAGTATTTT. It translates to CASSPTSGGGTDTQYF.

A word on this clonotype: The junction does not match germline at one end; this may be a read error. CDR3 bases: TGTTCCAGCAGACAGCCCACCGGGGAGCTTTTTTTT. Residues: CSSRQPTGELFF. The rearrangement links TRBV11-2 to TRBJ2-2; D possibly matches TRBD1 or TRBD2 (5 bases each). CDR1 is SGHAT and CDR2 is FQNNGV in the germline V gene. The CDR3 is 12 residues long.

CDR3 loop: CASSFILTVGSYYNEQFF. CDR3 sequence (DNA): TGTGCCAGCAGTTTCATTCTCACGGTCGGGAGCTATTACAATGAGCAGTTCTTC. The V and J genes are TRBV12-3 or TRBV12-4 and TRBJ2-1; maybe TRBD2 (6 bases). The CDR3 has 18 amino acids. Trimming took off 3 bases at V and 4 bases at J, with 22 bases between the two ends.

This clonotype showed up many times. The gene calls are TRBV19 and TRBJ2-1; D may be TRBD2 (6 bases). The CDR3 has 16 amino acids. Looked up from germline, CDR1 is LNHDA and CDR2 is SQIVND (reference sequence). Trimming stripped 3 bases from V and 2 bases from J, with 14 bases between. The CDR3 region is CASSIEAGYPYNEQFF. The CDR3 DNA sequence: TGTGCCAGTAGTATCGAGGCGGGGTACCCCTACAATGAGCAGTTCTTC.

To note about this clonotype: It is likely a read error: a sequence one base away is far more abundant. The chain has TRBV6-9 and TRBJ2-2; the D call may be TRBD1 or TRBD2 (5 bases each). The CDR3 is 15 amino acids. Trimming took 2 bases from V and 2 from J, leaving 9 bases between them. Germline lookup yields CDR1 MNHGY and CDR2 SVAAGI. The DNA of the CDR3 is TGTGCCAGCAGTTATGAGGGGCCAAACACCGGGGAGCTGTTTTTT. This gives the protein CASSYEGPNTGELFF.

This clonotype showed up many times. The rearrangement joins TRBV10-3 to TRBJ2-1, with D tentatively TRBD1 (7 bases). This CDR3 has 13 amino acids. Germline assignment: CDR1 ENHRY and CDR2 SYGVKD. Trimming left V 8 bases short and J 7 bases short, with 15 bases between. CDR3 sequence reads: CAIGGTEPNEQFF. For the CDR3, the DNA is TGTGCCATCGGAGGGACAGAACCTAATGAGCAGTTCTTC.

To note about this clonotype: This sequence is one base from a far larger clone and is likely a read error. This rearrangement joins TRBV6-4 to TRBJ2-3; D possibly corresponds to TRBD2 (5 bases). CDR1 and CDR2 (germline): MRHNA, SNTAGT. CDR3 length: 14 amino acids. V was cut by 10 bases and J by 2 bases, with 16 bases left in between. CDR3: CATSREFFTDTQYF. The DNA of the CDR3 is TGTGCCACCTCGAGGGAGTTTTTCACAGATACGCAGTATTTT.

This clonotype appeared many times. The chain combines TRBV18 with TRBJ2-1, with D possibly TRBD2 on 6 matching bases. CDR1 is KGHSH and CDR2 is LQKENI in the germline V gene. Deletions cut 5 bases from V and 5 bases from J, with 10 bases between. This CDR3 contains 13 residues. CDR3 DNA: TGTGCCAGCTCAAGGACTATCGACAATGAGCAGTTCTTC. Its protein product is CASSRTIDNEQFF.

The CDR3 DNA is TGTGCCAGCAGAAACAGGGAGGCTAGCAATCAGCCCCAGCATTTT. It translates to CASRNREASNQPQHF. This chain connects TRBV7-8 to TRBJ1-5; possible D gene TRBD1, 6 bases. The V gene's germline CDR1 is SGHVS and CDR2 FQNEAQ. The CDR3 consists of 15 residues. The V end lost 6 bases, the J end lost 0 bases, and 12 bases lay between the germline ends.